The 32 T cell receptor beta chains below all came from one sample that was sequenced in a study of CD8 T cells in ankylosing spondylitis (dated by TCRdb to 2016 to 2017). The full study reports these points: A TCR beta motif of several highly homologous amino acid variants appeared characteristic of blood from ankylosing spondylitis patients.

These receptors have no identified antigens. Libraries were prepared through 5' RACE. Sequencing used an Illumina HiSeq 2500. TCRdb took the public reads, trimmed them with fastp at Q25, ran MiXCR for clone calling and kept in-frame beta chains. Rows with a matching CDR3 protein are joined into one entry that keeps the most common DNA and genes. The sample records 750,000 to 850,000 distinct CDR3 sequences, about 12% of which are singletons. Approximately 0.46% of the sample comes from the top ten. Sequenced: blood, either unsorted or a sorted T cell fraction (not recorded which). These receptors were collected from a male donor with ankylosing spondylitis.

The V and J genes are TRBV30 and TRBJ2-3, with a tentative D call TRBD1 (6 bases). V lost 3 bases to trimming and J lost 2 bases, with 9 bases between them. Per germline, CDR1 GTSNPN and CDR2 SVGIG (reference sequence). The length of the CDR3 is 13 residues. CDR3 sequence: CAWRQGPTDTQYF. The CDR3 DNA is TGTGCCTGGAGACAGGGCCCCACAGATACGCAGTATTTT.

The J gene is TRBJ2-5, the V gene TRBV7-3, with D possibly being TRBD1 or TRBD2 (5 bases each). V lost 5 bases and J lost 5, with 15 bases in between. Germline V CDR1 and CDR2: SGHTA, FQGTGA. The CDR3 runs to 14 residues. The CDR3 DNA follows: TGTGCCAGCAGCCCCCTAGGTGGGACGGAGACCCAGTACTTC. It translates to CASSPLGGTETQYF.

This chain joins TRBV27 and TRBJ2-1; 10 bases are a match to TRBD2. Germline CDR1 reads MNHEY; CDR2 reads SMNVEV (reference sequence). CDR3 size: 16 residues. The ends lost 3 bases at V and 6 bases at J; junction bases unmatched: 8. This CDR3 reads CASSFFTSGESNEQFF. In nucleotides, the CDR3 is TGTGCCAGCAGTTTCTTTACTAGCGGGGAAAGCAATGAGCAGTTCTTC.

This chain joins TRBV7-8 and TRBJ2-6, with 9 positions matching TRBD1. The V segment lost 5 bases and the J segment 2 bases; nucleotides outside the gene matches: 4. Germline V gene sequence: CDR1 SGHVS, CDR2 FQNEAQ. CDR3 length: 16 amino acids. The CDR3 DNA reads TGTGCCAGCAGCCCGGGACAGGGTGCTGGGGCCAACGTCCTGACTTTC. It is translated as CASSPGQGAGANVLTF.

The chain links TRBV20-1 to TRBJ2-7, with D possibly being TRBD1 (5 bases). CDR3 size: 12 residues. V lost 5 bases and J 5 bases, leaving 13 bases between the germline ends. Germline CDR1 reads DFQATT; CDR2 reads SNEGSKA (reference sequence). The CDR3 DNA reads TGCAGTGCTTTTCAGGGTGACCACGAGCAGTACTTC. Translation gives CSAFQGDHEQYF.

This chain uses TRBV9 with TRBJ2-3; 9 bases agree with TRBD2. Germline V gives CDR1 SGDLS, CDR2 YYNGEE. CDR3 length: 17 residues. The junction had 8 bases not matched to a gene; V was cut back by 0 bases and J by 3 bases. CDR3 amino acids: CASSVALAGAGTDTQYF. As DNA, the CDR3 is TGTGCCAGCAGCGTAGCTTTAGCGGGAGCGGGGACAGATACGCAGTATTTT.

This clonotype was picked up a small number of times. CDR3 residues: CASSQNRFNNNSPLHF. CDR3 DNA sequence: TGCGCCAGCAGCCAAAACAGATTCAACAATAATTCACCCCTCCACTTT. V and J are TRBV4-3 and TRBJ1-6, with D uncertain. The germline gives CDR1 LGHNA, CDR2 YSLEER. The CDR3 totals 16 residues. Between the trimmed V and J ends, which lost 2 bases and 5 bases, there was a span of 13 bases.

This clonotype has only a few counts. The gene calls are TRBV27 and TRBJ1-2; 9 nucleotides line up with TRBD1. The trim removed 5 bases at V and 4 bases at J, leaving 8 bases unmatched. Germline values: CDR1 MNHEY, CDR2 SMNVEV (reference sequence). The CDR3 covers 15 residues. The CDR3 DNA reads TGTGCCAGCAGTACCGAACAGGGGGCGGGCTATGGCTACACCTTC. Translated: CASSTEQGAGYGYTF.

The chain recombines TRBV20-1 with TRBJ2-7; TRBD1 is a possible D gene (6 bases). Trimming cost V 0 bases and J 0 bases, with 12 bases left between them. From germline, CDR1 is DFQATT and CDR2 SNEGSKA (reference sequence). The CDR3 consists of 15 residues. In DNA form, the CDR3 reads TGCAGTGCTAGAGATCTCCGGGACAACTCCTACGAGCAGTACTTC. Its protein is CSARDLRDNSYEQYF.

The sample holds one count of this clonotype. This sequence joins TRBV25-1 and TRBJ1-2; D is uncertain. Looked up from germline, CDR1 is MGHDK and CDR2 is SYGVNS. The CDR3 covers 12 residues. V was trimmed by 8 bases and J by 0 bases, leaving 7 bases between them. CDR3 in amino acids: CASLSANYGYTF. CDR3 DNA sequence: TGTGCCAGCCTGTCAGCTAACTATGGCTACACCTTC.

Ten or more counts support this clonotype. This chain joins TRBV4-3 and TRBJ1-2; D call uncertain. The CDR3 is 15 residues long. Trimming removed 0 bases at V and 4 bases at J, with 12 bases between. The germline V gene has CDR1 LGHNA and CDR2 YSLEER. CDR3 DNA: TGCGCCAGCAGCCAAGAGTGGACCGCCCTCTATGGCTACACCTTC. It encodes CASSQEWTALYGYTF.

This clonotype was picked up a small number of times. This chain joins TRBV20-1 and TRBJ2-6; 7 bases fit TRBD1. There are 12 residues in the CDR3. After removal of 6 bases from V and 8 bases from J, the junction contained 4 bases not matched to a gene. CDR1 is DFQATT and CDR2 is SNEGSKA in the germline V gene (reference sequence). Here the CDR3 DNA reads TGCAGTGCCTCACAGGGGTCCAACGTCCTGACTTTC. This sequence encodes CSASQGSNVLTF.

This clonotype has ten or more counts. The J gene is TRBJ2-1, the V gene TRBV6-5; D is unresolved. This CDR3 contains 12 residues. V lost 5 bases and J lost 11, with 13 bases in between. CDR1 and CDR2 from the germline V gene are MNHEY and SVGAGI. DNA for the CDR3: TGTGCCAGCAGTCAGACGACTGGTAAGCAGTTCTTC. Protein sequence: CASSQTTGKQFF.

In its sample, this clonotype was seen many times. J is TRBJ1-1 and V is TRBV20-1; D might be TRBD1 (5 bases). Germline V gene sequence: CDR1 DFQATT, CDR2 SNEGSKA (reference sequence). The CDR3 is 12 residues long. CDR3 protein: CSAAGFNTEAFF. The CDR3 DNA sequence: TGCAGCGCGGCAGGGTTCAACACTGAAGCTTTCTTT.

V and J are TRBV27 and TRBJ2-7; weak D call: TRBD1 (6 bases). Germline V lookup: CDR1 MNHEY, CDR2 SMNVEV (reference sequence). This CDR3 comprises 15 residues. The germline V and J ends were trimmed by 5 bases and 7 bases, with 21 bases remaining between them. CDR3 DNA sequence: TGTGCCAGCAGTCCAAACCGCCGGGACACCGCGGAGCAGTACTTC. This sequence encodes CASSPNRRDTAEQYF.

This clonotype was observed a handful of times. The genes are TRBV18 and TRBJ2-3; 9 nucleotides align to TRBD1. The V gene's germline CDR1 is KGHSH and CDR2 LQKENI. After removal of 5 bases from V and 5 bases from J, the junction contained 8 bases not matched to a gene. The CDR3 has 15 residues. In DNA form, the CDR3 reads TGTGCCAGCTCAGCCCTACAGGGGGCTGGAGATACGCAGTATTTT. It codes for CASSALQGAGDTQYF. Using reference TRBV18 and TRBJ2-3 for the parts outside the CDR3, the full variable domain is NAGVMQNPRHLVRRRGQEARLRCSPMKGHSHVYWYRQLPEEGLKFMVYLQKENIIDESGMPKERFSAEFPKEGPSILRIQQVVRGDSAAYFCASSALQGAGDTQYFGPGTRLTVL.

There are many counts of this clonotype. V usage is TRBV10-3 and J usage is TRBJ2-7, with D unclear. The CDR3 is 13 residues long. The ends were cut back, 4 bases at V and 3 bases at J, with 10 bases in the middle. The germline V gene encodes CDR1 ENHRY and CDR2 SYGVKD. This CDR3 reads CAISATVFYEQYF. CDR3 coding DNA: TGTGCCATCAGTGCCACAGTGTTCTACGAGCAGTACTTC.

The chain links TRBV12-3 or TRBV12-4 to TRBJ1-1; perhaps TRBD1 as D (6 bases). This CDR3 spans 13 amino acids. V lost 6 bases to trimming and J lost 6 bases, with 14 bases between them. This CDR3 is CASSLIRQAEAFF. The CDR3 nucleotides read TGTGCCAGCAGCCTAATCCGACAGGCTGAAGCTTTCTTT.

This clonotype appeared many times. The CDR3 protein is CASSRTGWDTEAFF. Written as DNA, the CDR3 is TGTGCCAGCAGCAGGACAGGGTGGGACACTGAAGCTTTCTTT. This chain connects TRBV6-2 or TRBV6-3 to TRBJ1-1; TRBD1 agrees at 8 bases. The CDR3 loop spans 14 amino acids. J was trimmed by 3 bases and V by 6 bases; bases with no gene match: 6. The V gene's germline CDR1 is MNHEY and CDR2 SVGEGT.

The genes are TRBV4-1 and TRBJ1-2, with unresolved D. The ends were cut back, 5 bases at V and 2 bases at J, with 12 bases in the middle. This CDR3 comprises 14 residues. Germline V CDR1 and CDR2: MGHRA, YSYEKL. The CDR3 DNA reads as TGCGCCAGCAGCTCCCCGATCGGGAACTATGGCTACACCTTC. This translates into CASSSPIGNYGYTF.

This clonotype was seen more than once but under ten times. V usage is TRBV20-1 and J usage is TRBJ1-5; the D gene is possibly TRBD1 (6 bases). The V gene's germline CDR1 is DFQATT and CDR2 SNEGSKA (reference sequence). The CDR3 has 14 amino acids. V lost 0 bases and J lost 2, with 8 bases in between. The CDR3 coding sequence is TGCAGTGCTAGAGATGAGGGGGGCAATCAGCCCCAGCATTTT. Translated: CSARDEGGNQPQHF.

The chain uses TRBV6-2 or TRBV6-3 and TRBJ2-3, with D possibly matching TRBD1 (6 bases). The CDR3 loop spans 15 amino acids. CDR1 and CDR2 (germline): MNHEY, SVGEGT. V was clipped by 5 bases and J by 2 bases, with 14 bases between them. This chain's CDR3 is CASSNPRGSTDTQYF. The CDR3 coding sequence is TGTGCCAGCAGTAACCCCAGGGGTTCCACAGATACGCAGTATTTT.

The table lists this clonotype with many counts. The rearrangement joins TRBV20-1 to TRBJ2-1; 9 bases are a match to TRBD1. CDR3 size: 13 residues. V was pared by 5 bases and J by 5 bases, with 4 bases of the junction left unmatched. Germline V gives CDR1 DFQATT, CDR2 SNEGSKA (reference sequence). The CDR3 bases are TGCAGTGCTCTCGGGACAGGGAACAATGAGCAGTTCTTC. It codes for CSALGTGNNEQFF.

The gene calls are TRBV20-1 and TRBJ2-1, with TRBD2 as a possible D gene (6 bases). Trimming removed 4 bases from V and 7 bases from J, with 14 bases in between. The CDR3 has 13 amino acids. Per germline, CDR1 DFQATT and CDR2 SNEGSKA (reference sequence). The CDR3 nucleotides read TGCAGTGCTATTCGACTAGTGGTGAATGAGCAGTTCTTC. Translated: CSAIRLVVNEQFF.

This clonotype was seen many times. The chain combines TRBV7-9 with TRBJ1-4; D not resolved. Trimming took off 5 bases at V and 8 bases at J, with 15 bases between the two ends. The length of the CDR3 is 14 residues. The germline V gene has CDR1 SEHNR and CDR2 FQNEAQ (reference sequence). DNA for the CDR3: TGTGCCAGCAGCGTATCCCGGGCCGGGGAAAAACTGTTTTTT. It is translated as CASSVSRAGEKLFF.

This clonotype has just a few counts. The genes are TRBV6-1 and TRBJ2-6; D is ambiguous. CDR1 is MNHNS and CDR2 is SASEGT in the germline V gene. V was clipped by 8 bases and J by 0 bases, with 11 bases between them. The CDR3 has 15 amino acids. The CDR3 loop is CASFYGSSGANVLTF. In nucleotides, the CDR3 is TGTGCCAGCTTTTATGGGTCCTCTGGGGCCAACGTCCTGACTTTC.

This clonotype was recorded a few times. The chain recombines TRBV5-4 with TRBJ2-2, with D unclear. With 2 bases removed from V and 5 bases from J, the gap between germline ends came to 19 bases. The CDR3 is 17 amino acids. Germline CDR1 is SGHNT and CDR2 is YYREEE (reference sequence). CDR3 sequence reads: CASSLRPALGATGELFF. The CDR3 DNA reads TGTGCCAGCAGCTTACGTCCCGCCCTCGGCGCGACCGGGGAGCTGTTTTTT.

This chain links TRBV20-1 with TRBJ2-7; D is ambiguous. CDR1 DFQATT and CDR2 SNEGSKA come from the germline V gene (reference sequence). This CDR3 region has 11 residues. Trimming stripped 0 bases from V and 10 bases from J, with 10 bases between. CDR3 region: CSARDYTGQYF. The CDR3 nucleotides read TGCAGTGCTAGAGATTATACCGGACAGTACTTC.

V usage is TRBV9 and J usage is TRBJ1-1, with no clear D. V gave up 1 base and J gave up 1 base, with 8 bases separating them. The CDR3 runs to 14 residues. CDR1 SGDLS and CDR2 YYNGEE come from the germline V gene. The CDR3 protein is CASSVHSANTEAFF. The CDR3 DNA follows: TGTGCCAGCAGCGTACATTCAGCGAACACTGAAGCTTTCTTT.

This clonotype appeared many times. This chain connects TRBV7-2 to TRBJ2-2, with D unresolved. The length of the CDR3 is 16 residues. V was pared by 5 bases and J by 3 bases, with 16 bases between. CDR1 is SGHTA and CDR2 is FQGNSA in the germline V gene. CDR3 in DNA: TGTGCCAGCAGCCCAGCCTCGAGATGGGACACCGGGGAGCTGTTTTTT. It specifies CASSPASRWDTGELFF.

This clonotype was counted only a few times. This chain connects TRBV5-1 to TRBJ2-1; a weak D match, TRBD1 (6 bases). The CDR3 runs 15 residues. Trimming removed 7 bases at V and 4 bases at J, with 18 bases between. The germline V gene encodes CDR1 SGHRS and CDR2 YFSETQ. In nucleotides, the CDR3 is TGCGCCAGCTTAAAAGCACCAACAGGGTACAATGAGCAGTTCTTC. Amino acids: CASLKAPTGYNEQFF.

The chain links TRBV28 to TRBJ2-7, with D possibly TRBD2 on 5 matching bases. Trimming stripped 6 bases from V and 2 bases from J, with 14 bases between. The CDR3 length is 14 residues. Germline CDR1 and CDR2: MDHEN and SYDVKM. In nucleotides, the CDR3 is TGTGCCAGCAGCAGTCGGGGATGGGCCTACGAGCAGTACTTC. This encodes CASSSRGWAYEQYF.